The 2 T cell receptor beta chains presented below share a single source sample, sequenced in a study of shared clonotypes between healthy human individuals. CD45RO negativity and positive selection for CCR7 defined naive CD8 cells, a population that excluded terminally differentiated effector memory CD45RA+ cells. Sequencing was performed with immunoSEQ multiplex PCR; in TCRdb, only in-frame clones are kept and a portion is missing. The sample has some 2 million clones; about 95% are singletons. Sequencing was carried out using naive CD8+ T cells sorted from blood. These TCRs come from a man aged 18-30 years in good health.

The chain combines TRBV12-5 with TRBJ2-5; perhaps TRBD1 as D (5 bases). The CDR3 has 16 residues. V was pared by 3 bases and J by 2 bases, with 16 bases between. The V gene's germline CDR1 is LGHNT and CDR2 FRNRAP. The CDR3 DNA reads TGTGCTAGTGGTTTTGAAGGGGCTGTAACGCAAGAGACCCAGTACTTC. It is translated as CASGFEGAVTQETQYF.

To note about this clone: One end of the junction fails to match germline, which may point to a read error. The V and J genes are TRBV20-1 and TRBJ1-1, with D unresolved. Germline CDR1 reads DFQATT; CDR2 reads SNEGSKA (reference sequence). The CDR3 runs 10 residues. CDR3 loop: CSAPNSEAFF. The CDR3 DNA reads TGCAGTGCGCCCAACAGTGAAGCTTTCTTT.